Presented here are 3 T cell receptor beta chains from one specimen sequenced in a study of T cell responses to AZD1222 COVID-19 vaccine. Data came from immunoSEQ multiplex PCR; TCRdb stores just in-frame clones and leaves some out. The table records roughly 130,000 clones, 87% of them present only once. Specimen: peripheral blood, collected on day 0 of AZD1222 vaccination. These TCRs come from an adult in good health.

The chain combines TRBV27 with TRBJ2-7; no reliable D call. Germline values: CDR1 MNHEY, CDR2 SMNVEV (reference sequence). CDR3 length equals 14 residues. Trimming took 4 bases from V and 1 from J, leaving 11 bases between them. The CDR3 sequence: CASSSEPRSYEQYF. The CDR3, as DNA: TGTGCCAGCAGTTCTGAGCCCCGGTCCTACGAGCAGTACTTC.

The chain recombines TRBV6-5 with TRBJ1-5, with D perhaps matching TRBD1 (5 bases). The CDR3 loop spans 14 amino acids. V was cut by 7 bases and J by 1 base, with 11 bases left in between. Germline V lookup: CDR1 MNHEY, CDR2 SVGAGI. CDR3 nucleotides: TGTGCCAGCAAGCGGGACTCCAGCAATCAGCCCCAGCATTTT. This encodes CASKRDSSNQPQHF.

The chain is built from TRBV5-1 and TRBJ1-6; D may be TRBD1 (6 bases). The CDR3 is made up of 17 amino acids. Germline V CDR1 and CDR2: SGHRS, YFSETQ. Trimming removed 0 bases from V and 7 bases from J, with 17 bases in between. This CDR3 reads CASSLGGLQAKNSPLHF. Here the CDR3 DNA reads TGCGCCAGCAGCTTGGGGGGGCTGCAGGCAAAGAATTCACCCCTCCACTTT.